This T cell receptor beta chain is drawn from a study of T cell changes during pregnancy in multiple sclerosis. Data came from immunoSEQ multiplex PCR; TCRdb stores just in-frame clones and leaves some out. The table includes approximately 53,000 clones, more than 90% detected once. Sequences were derived from CD4+ T cells from peripheral blood mononuclear cells, sampled before pregnancy. This receptor was identified in a female donor with multiple sclerosis, enrolled in a pregnancy study.

DNA for the CDR3: TGTGCCAGCAGGGGGGCGGGGGCAGGGGAATCTGAAGCTTTCTTT. Encoded protein: CASRGAGAGESEAFF. The chain recombines TRBV6-1 with TRBJ1-1; D possibly corresponds to TRBD1 (6 bases). This CDR3 region has 15 residues. V lost 6 bases, J lost 6 bases, and 20 bases lay in between. Germline V gene sequence: CDR1 MNHNS, CDR2 SASEGT.